Described below is a single TCR beta chain sequence and its context. The data were obtained in a study of metastatic and nonmetastatic thyroid tumors. The overall study: The comparison covered peripheral blood and tumor or nodule tissue in malignant and benign thyroid patients.

The junction had 8 bases not matched to a gene; V was cut back by 0 bases and J by 1 base. The CDR3 is made up of 16 amino acids. Germline V gene data show CDR1 as DFQATT and CDR2 as SNEGSKA (reference sequence). Patients underwent thyroid surgery, and none had received any treatment before it. TCRdb reprocessed the PCR reads via MiXCR. The sample shows about 15,000 clones, under 25% of them seen only once. The sequence was obtained from a female donor with papillary thyroid cancer or a benign thyroid nodule (not recorded which). Some clones in this sample may be carry-over from other donors' samples. The chain has TRBV20-1 and TRBJ2-5; 7 positions agree with TRBD2. The sequencing sample was made of adjacent normal tissue. This CDR3 is CSARDAKRDFQETQYF. The CDR3 nucleotides are TGCAGTGCTAGAGATGCCAAGCGGGACTTCCAAGAGACCCAGTACTTC.